Listed below are T cell receptor beta chains from one sample, sequenced in a study of T cell responses to AZD1222 COVID-19 vaccine. The protocol was immunoSEQ multiplex PCR, while the TCRdb copy is restricted to in-frame clones and leaves out a portion. The sample gives 77,000 or so clones, approximately 90% of which show up once; just over 30% is in the top ten. Here the sequenced sample was peripheral blood, taken on day 0 of AZD1222 vaccination. The receptors were gathered from an adult in good health. The CDR3 runs from the conserved cysteine through the conserved F or W. The order of the fields is clone size, J gene, D gene, V gene, CDR3 DNA, CDR3 protein. The D gene is left open where the match is weak. Some rows have no size entry. The others give once, few or many, or a class for an expanded clone.

clone size: NA
J gene: TRBJ1-5
D gene: TRBD1
V gene: TRBV5-6
CDR3 DNA: TGTGCCAGCAGCCTAAGGACAGGGGGCGGAAATCAGCCCCAGCATTTT
CDR3 protein: CASSLRTGGGNQPQHF

clone size: NA
J gene: TRBJ2-3
D gene: TRBD2
V gene: TRBV27
CDR3 DNA: TGTGCCAGCAGTATGAGGACTAGCGGGAGCATTGATACGCAGTATTTT
CDR3 protein: CASSMRTSGSIDTQYF

clone size: NA
J gene: TRBJ2-7
D gene: NA
V gene: TRBV2
CDR3 DNA: TGTGCCAGCTGGGGGGAGTTCCATTACGAGCAGTACTTC
CDR3 protein: CASWGEFHYEQYF

clone size: NA
J gene: TRBJ1-2
D gene: NA
V gene: TRBV6-5
CDR3 DNA: TGTGCCAGCAGTTACTACGGGGGCAGAGGCTACACCTTC
CDR3 protein: CASSYYGGRGYTF

clone size: once
J gene: TRBJ2-7
D gene: NA
V gene: TRBV10-3
CDR3 DNA: TGTGCCATCAGCCCCGGTGAGACAGCCTCCTACGAGCAGTACTTC
CDR3 protein: CAISPGETASYEQYF

clone size: NA
J gene: TRBJ1-1
D gene: NA
V gene: TRBV5-6
CDR3 DNA: TGTGCCAGCAGCTTGGGGACATCGAACACTGAAGCTTTCTTT
CDR3 protein: CASSLGTSNTEAFF

clone size: once
J gene: TRBJ1-1
D gene: TRBD1
V gene: TRBV30
CDR3 DNA: TGTGCCTCGACAGGGGAAAAAGCTTTCTTT
CDR3 protein: CASTGEKAFF

clone size: NA
J gene: TRBJ1-4
D gene: TRBD1
V gene: TRBV18
CDR3 DNA: TGTGCCAGCTCACCTCTACAGGGGAAGAGGGGTGAAAAACTGTTTTTT
CDR3 protein: CASSPLQGKRGEKLFF

clone size: NA
J gene: TRBJ1-4
D gene: TRBD1
V gene: TRBV3-1/TRBV3-2
CDR3 DNA: TGTGCCAGCAGCCAAAGCCGGGACAGGGGGCCCACGGTTAATGAAAAACTGTTTTTT
CDR3 protein: CASSQSRDRGPTVNEKLFF

clone size: NA
J gene: TRBJ2-3
D gene: TRBD2
V gene: TRBV4-2
CDR3 DNA: TGTGCCAGCAGCCAAGGAGGTAGCGGGGGGCGAGATACGCAGTATTTT
CDR3 protein: CASSQGGSGGRDTQYF

clone size: NA
J gene: TRBJ2-3
D gene: TRBD2
V gene: TRBV9
CDR3 DNA: TGTGCCAGCAGCTATGGCGGGAGGATCGCAGATACGCAGTATTTT
CDR3 protein: CASSYGGRIADTQYF

clone size: NA
J gene: TRBJ1-5
D gene: NA
V gene: TRBV21-1
CDR3 DNA: TGTGCCAGCCGCCAGGGGTCCCGACAGGTCTATCAGCCCCAGCATTTT
CDR3 protein: CASRQGSRQVYQPQHF

clone size: NA
J gene: TRBJ2-1
D gene: NA
V gene: TRBV4-1
CDR3 DNA: TGCGCCAGCAGCCAAGATAGGGGACTTGGGATGGAGCCCGGGGGCGGTAGGAATGAGCAGTTCTTC
CDR3 protein: CASSQDRGLGMEPGGGRNEQFF

clone size: many
J gene: TRBJ1-1
D gene: TRBD1
V gene: TRBV30
CDR3 DNA: TGTGCCTGGAGGAGGGGGCTCCCTGAAGCTTTCTTT
CDR3 protein: CAWRRGLPEAFF

clone size: NA
J gene: TRBJ2-3
D gene: NA
V gene: TRBV6-5
CDR3 DNA: TGTGCCAGCAGTTCCTCCAGTGATACGCAGTATTTT
CDR3 protein: CASSSSSDTQYF

clone size: NA
J gene: TRBJ1-5
D gene: NA
V gene: TRBV28
CDR3 DNA: TGTGCCAGCATGGTTAGCAATCAGCCCCAGCATTTT
CDR3 protein: CASMVSNQPQHF

clone size: NA
J gene: TRBJ2-3
D gene: TRBD1
V gene: TRBV27
CDR3 DNA: TGTGCCAGCACGATGGTTGGGACAGCCACAGATACGCAGTATTTT
CDR3 protein: CASTMVGTATDTQYF

clone size: NA
J gene: TRBJ2-5
D gene: TRBD2
V gene: TRBV5-1
CDR3 DNA: TGCGCCAGCAGCTTCACCGGGACTACCCCAGAGACCCAGTACTTC
CDR3 protein: CASSFTGTTPETQYF

clone size: NA
J gene: TRBJ2-3
D gene: NA
V gene: TRBV3-1/TRBV3-2
CDR3 DNA: TGTGCCAGCAGCCAAGATTGGCAGGGGTCTAGCACAGATACGCAGTATTTT
CDR3 protein: CASSQDWQGSSTDTQYF

clone size: NA
J gene: TRBJ2-7
D gene: NA
V gene: TRBV19
CDR3 DNA: TGTGCCAGTAGCGGGGGAAACAGGGGTTCGTACGAGCAGTACTTC
CDR3 protein: CASSGGNRGSYEQYF

clone size: NA
J gene: TRBJ2-3
D gene: NA
V gene: TRBV4-1
CDR3 DNA: TGCGCCAGCAGCCAGAGGACAACAGATACGCAGTATTTT
CDR3 protein: CASSQRTTDTQYF

clone size: NA
J gene: TRBJ1-1
D gene: NA
V gene: TRBV7-9
CDR3 DNA: TGTGCCAGCAGCTTACAGGGAAACACTGAAGCTTTCTTT
CDR3 protein: CASSLQGNTEAFF

clone size: NA
J gene: TRBJ2-1
D gene: TRBD2
V gene: TRBV7-2
CDR3 DNA: TGTGCCAGCAGCTTACAGGCGGGGGGTACCTACAATGAGCAGTTCTTC
CDR3 protein: CASSLQAGGTYNEQFF